The clone carrying this T cell receptor (beta chain) was observed many times. What it binds is not known. TCRdb redid the calling of the 5' RACE reads with MiXCR, one entry per CDR3 protein. The sample shows a few hundred thousand distinct CDR3 sequences, 7.3% of them seen only once. This record comes from a study of CD8 T cells in ankylosing spondylitis. Study-wide findings and caveats: Reactive arthritis synovial fluid and blood previously showed some of these motif variants. Disease-linked clones had a CD8+ phenotype and relatively low frequency in peripheral blood. The study identified a TCR beta motif of eight highly homologous variants that appeared characteristic of ankylosing spondylitis blood. The study looked at matched synovial fluid samples from ankylosing spondylitis patients. Disease-linked clones were reported to be significantly enriched there.

This CDR3 spans 12 amino acids. The germline V gene has CDR1 MNHNY and CDR2 SVGAGI (reference sequence). Trimming removed 6 bases from V and 9 bases from J, with 11 bases in between. The rearrangement joins TRBV6-6 to TRBJ2-2; D is possibly TRBD2 (5 bases). The sequencing sample was made of blood, either unsorted or a sorted T cell fraction (not recorded which). This TCR derives from a male donor with ankylosing spondylitis. The CDR3 sequence is CASSPGVRELFF. The CDR3 region has the DNA TGTGCCAGCAGCCCCGGGGTGAGGGAGCTGTTTTTT.